This TCR beta chain was sequenced during a study of cytotoxic CD8 clonotypes in ibrutinib-treated CLL. CDR1 and CDR2 from the germline V gene are WSHSY and SAAADI. There are 11 residues in the CDR3. The V end lost 2 bases, the J end lost 9 bases, and 5 bases lay between the germline ends. Profiling relied on immunoSEQ multiplex PCR, and the TCRdb table lists in-frame clones only, not all of them. Of some 200,000 clones in the sample, 72% were seen once. Here the sequenced sample was PBMCs, taken after 24 months of ibrutinib treatment. This TCR was recovered from a human donor with chronic lymphocytic leukemia. V gene TRBV10-2 combines with J gene TRBJ1-3, with no clear D. Here the CDR3 reads CASSETATIYF. For the CDR3, the DNA is TGCGCCAGCAGTGAGACGGCCACCATATATTTT.